The clone carrying this TCR beta chain has a handful of counts. What it recognizes is unknown. CD45RO/CCR7/CD25/CD127/CD95/CD27 separated CD4+ naive, central memory, regulatory and stem cell-like memory cells by sorting. Expressed TCRB transcripts were sequenced because the isolated RNA had all been reverse transcribed beforehand. Repertoires were generated with immunoSEQ multiplex PCR, while TCRdb's copy carries only in-frame clones and drops some. The top ten hold roughly 0.02% of the sample, which has about 240,000 clones, around 14% seen once. The sample comes from a study of beta chain features in type 1 diabetes. The study, taken as a whole, reports: In all four CD4+ subsets, TCRB CDR3 length was significantly, moderately reduced in type 1 diabetes.

The sequence was obtained from a man aged 25 to 40 with type 1 diabetes. Sequencing was done on a sample of naive CD4+ T cells from blood.

In nucleotides, the CDR3 is TGTGCCAGCAGCTTAAGACAGGGTAATCAGCCCCAGCATTTT. Its protein product is CASSLRQGNQPQHF. The genes are TRBV13 and TRBJ1-5; 7 bases line up with TRBD1. The V gene's germline CDR1 is PRHDT and CDR2 FYEKMQ (reference sequence). This CDR3 has 14 residues. V dropped 2 bases and J dropped 4; count of bases not matched to a gene: 2.